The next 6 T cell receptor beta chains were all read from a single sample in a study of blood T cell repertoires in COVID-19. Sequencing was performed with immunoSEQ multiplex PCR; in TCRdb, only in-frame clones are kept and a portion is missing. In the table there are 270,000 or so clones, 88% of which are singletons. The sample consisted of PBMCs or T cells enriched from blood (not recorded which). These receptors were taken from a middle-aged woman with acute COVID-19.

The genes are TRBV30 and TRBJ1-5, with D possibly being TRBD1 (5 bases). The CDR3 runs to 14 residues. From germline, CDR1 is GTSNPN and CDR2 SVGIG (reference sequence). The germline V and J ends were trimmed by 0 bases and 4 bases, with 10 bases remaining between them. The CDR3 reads CAWSVKAGNQPQHF. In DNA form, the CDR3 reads TGTGCCTGGAGTGTAAAGGCAGGGAATCAGCCCCAGCATTTT.

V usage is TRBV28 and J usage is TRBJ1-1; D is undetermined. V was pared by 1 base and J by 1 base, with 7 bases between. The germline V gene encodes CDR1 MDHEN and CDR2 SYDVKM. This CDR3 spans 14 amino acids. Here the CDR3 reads CASSLFSENTEAFF. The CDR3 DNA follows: TGTGCCAGCAGTTTATTTTCAGAGAACACTGAAGCTTTCTTT.

CDR3 sequence: CAWSDPWDRYQPQHF. CDR3 bases: TGTGCCTGGAGCGACCCGTGGGACAGGTATCAGCCCCAGCATTTT. The chain carries TRBV30 and TRBJ1-5, with TRBD1 matching over 8 bases. Germline lookup yields CDR1 GTSNPN and CDR2 SVGIG (reference sequence). The CDR3 length is 15 residues. The V segment lost 3 bases and the J segment 5 bases; nucleotides outside the gene matches: 9.

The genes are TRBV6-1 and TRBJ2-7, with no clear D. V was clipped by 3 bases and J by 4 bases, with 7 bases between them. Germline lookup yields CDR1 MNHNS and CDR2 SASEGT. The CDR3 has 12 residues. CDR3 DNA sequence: TGTGCCAGCAGTGACCCGGGTTACGAGCAGTACTTC. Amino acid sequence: CASSDPGYEQYF.

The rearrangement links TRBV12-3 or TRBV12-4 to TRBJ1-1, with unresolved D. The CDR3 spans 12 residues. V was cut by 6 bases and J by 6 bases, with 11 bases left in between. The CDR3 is CASSPLTPEAFF. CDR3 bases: TGTGCCAGCAGCCCCCTAACCCCTGAAGCTTTCTTT.

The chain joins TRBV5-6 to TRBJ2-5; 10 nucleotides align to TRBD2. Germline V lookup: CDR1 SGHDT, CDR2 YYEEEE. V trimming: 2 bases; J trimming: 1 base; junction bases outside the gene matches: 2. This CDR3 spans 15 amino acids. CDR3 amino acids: CASSFLAGVQETQYF. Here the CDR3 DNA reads TGTGCCAGCAGCTTTCTAGCGGGAGTCCAAGAGACCCAGTACTTC. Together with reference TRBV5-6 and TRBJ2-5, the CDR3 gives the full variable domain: DAGVTQSPTHLIKTRGQQVTLRCSPKSGHDTVSWYQQALGQGPQFIFQYYEEEERQRGNFPDRFSGHQFPNYSSELNVNALLLGDSALYLCASSFLAGVQETQYFGPGTRLLVL.